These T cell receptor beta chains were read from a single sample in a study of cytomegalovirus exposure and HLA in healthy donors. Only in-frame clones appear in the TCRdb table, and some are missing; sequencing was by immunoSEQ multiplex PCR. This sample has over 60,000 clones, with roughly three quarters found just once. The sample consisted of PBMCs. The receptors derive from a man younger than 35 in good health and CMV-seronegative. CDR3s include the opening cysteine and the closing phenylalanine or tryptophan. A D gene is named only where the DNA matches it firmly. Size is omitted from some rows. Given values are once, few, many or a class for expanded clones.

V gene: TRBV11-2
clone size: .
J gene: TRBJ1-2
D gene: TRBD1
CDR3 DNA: TGTGCCAGCAGCTCCTGGACAGGGGGCCATGGCTACACCTTC
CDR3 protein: CASSSWTGGHGYTF

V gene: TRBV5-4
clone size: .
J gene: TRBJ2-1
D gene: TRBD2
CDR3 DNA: TGTGCCAGCAGTCCCGGACTAGCGGGGGGCTCCTACAATGAGCAGTTCTTC
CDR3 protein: CASSPGLAGGSYNEQFF

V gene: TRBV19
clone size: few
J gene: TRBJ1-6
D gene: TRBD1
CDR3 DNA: TGTGCCAGTCAACGAGGAACCGGGACAGGAGGCAGCTCCTATAATTCACCCCTCCACTTT
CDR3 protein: CASQRGTGTGGSSYNSPLHF

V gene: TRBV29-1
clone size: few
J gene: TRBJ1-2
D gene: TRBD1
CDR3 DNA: TGCAGCGTTGAATTGGGGACAGGGGCCTATGGCTACACCTTC
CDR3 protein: CSVELGTGAYGYTF

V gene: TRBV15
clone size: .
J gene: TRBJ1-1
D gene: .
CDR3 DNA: TGTGCCACCAGCAGAGATTGGTGGCAGGGCTGGACTGAAGCTTTCTTT
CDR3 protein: CATSRDWWQGWTEAFF

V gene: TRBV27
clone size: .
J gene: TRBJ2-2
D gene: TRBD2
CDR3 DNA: TGTGCCAGCAGTTTACTCGGGGGGACCGGGGAGCTGTTTTTT
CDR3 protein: CASSLLGGTGELFF

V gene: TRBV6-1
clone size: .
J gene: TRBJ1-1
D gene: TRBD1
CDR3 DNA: TGTGCCAGCAGTGAGGGCAGGGGGAGCGAAGAAGCTTTCTTT
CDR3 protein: CASSEGRGSEEAFF

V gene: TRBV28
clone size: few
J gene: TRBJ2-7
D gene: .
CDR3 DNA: TGTGCCAGCAGTTCAGACGGAGAGACTGCCTACGAGCAGTACTTC
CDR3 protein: CASSSDGETAYEQYF

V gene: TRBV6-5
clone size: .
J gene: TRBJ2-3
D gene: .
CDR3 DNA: TGTGCCAGCACAGGGGGCACAGATACGCAGTATTTT
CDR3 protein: CASTGGTDTQYF

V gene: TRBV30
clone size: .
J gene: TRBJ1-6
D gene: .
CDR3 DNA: TGTGCCTGGAGTTTGTCCAGGGGTGGTAATTCACCCCTCCACTTT
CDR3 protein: CAWSLSRGGNSPLHF

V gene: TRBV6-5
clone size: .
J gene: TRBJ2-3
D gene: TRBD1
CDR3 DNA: TGTGCCAGCAGTTACTCGGACAGGAACACAGATACGCAGTATTTT
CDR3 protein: CASSYSDRNTDTQYF

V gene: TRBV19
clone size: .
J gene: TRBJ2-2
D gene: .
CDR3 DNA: TGTGCCAGTAGTATGGGACACCAAGTGGGGGCCGGGGAGCTGTTTTTT
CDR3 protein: CASSMGHQVGAGELFF

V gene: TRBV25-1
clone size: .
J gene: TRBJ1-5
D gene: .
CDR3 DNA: TGTGCCAGCAGTCTACTGGATCAGCCCCAGCATTTT
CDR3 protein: CASSLLDQPQHF

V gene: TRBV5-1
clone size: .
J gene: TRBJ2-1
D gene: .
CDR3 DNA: TGCGCCAGCAGCCTTTCCTACAATGAGCAGTTCTTC
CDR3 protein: CASSLSYNEQFF

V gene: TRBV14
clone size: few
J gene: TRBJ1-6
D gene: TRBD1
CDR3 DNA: TGTGCCAGCAGCCCTACAGGGGGCGGTTATTCACCCCTCCACTTT
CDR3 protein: CASSPTGGGYSPLHF

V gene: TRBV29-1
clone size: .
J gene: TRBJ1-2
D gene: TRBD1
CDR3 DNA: TGCAGCGTTGCCGAATCCGACAGGGGGCCGGATGGCTACACCTTC
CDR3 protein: CSVAESDRGPDGYTF

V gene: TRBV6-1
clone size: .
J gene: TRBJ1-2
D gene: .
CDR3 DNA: TGTGCCAGCAGTGAAGGTGGGGGCAGAACCTATGGCTACACCTTC
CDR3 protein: CASSEGGGRTYGYTF

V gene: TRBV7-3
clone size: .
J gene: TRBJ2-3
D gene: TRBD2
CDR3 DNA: TGTGCCAGCAGTCAAGGGGCGGGGGGTACAGATACGCAGTATTTT
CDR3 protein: CASSQGAGGTDTQYF

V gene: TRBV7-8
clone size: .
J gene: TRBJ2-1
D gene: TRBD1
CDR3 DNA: TGTGCCATATACTTAAATGGGACAGAGAACTACAATGAGCAGTTCTTC
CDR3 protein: CAIYLNGTENYNEQFF

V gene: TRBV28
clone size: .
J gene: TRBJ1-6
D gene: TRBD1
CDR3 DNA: TGTGCCAGCAGTCCCAAGACAGGGGGTCATCACTACTCCTATAATTCACCCCTCCACTTT
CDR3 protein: CASSPKTGGHHYSYNSPLHF

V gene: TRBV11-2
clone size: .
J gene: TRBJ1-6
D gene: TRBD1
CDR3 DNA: TGTGCCAGCAGATCCACGGGACAGGGAGAATATTCACCCCTCCACTTT
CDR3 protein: CASRSTGQGEYSPLHF

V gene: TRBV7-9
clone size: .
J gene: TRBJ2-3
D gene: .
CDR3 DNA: TGTGCCAGCAGCCCAACCGCAGGGGGTGGCGGGGTCACAGATACGCAGTATTTT
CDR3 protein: CASSPTAGGGGVTDTQYF

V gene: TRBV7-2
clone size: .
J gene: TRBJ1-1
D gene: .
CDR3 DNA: TGTGCCAGCAGCTTAGTCAGGGACACTGAAGCTTTCTTT
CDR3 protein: CASSLVRDTEAFF

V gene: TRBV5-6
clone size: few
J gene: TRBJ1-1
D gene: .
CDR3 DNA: TGTGCCAGCAGCGCCGACGCAGGGCTTCTGAACACTGAAGCTTTCTTT
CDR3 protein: CASSADAGLLNTEAFF